The 23 T cell receptor beta chains below were found in one sample sequenced in a study of cytomegalovirus exposure and HLA in healthy donors. The PCR employed 60 Vbeta primers together with 13 Jbeta primers. Method: immunoSEQ multiplex PCR; TCRdb's copy keeps in-frame clones and lacks some. The data show about 250,000 clones, roughly 80% seen once. Sequenced sample: PBMCs. Source of these receptors: a girl between 2 and 10 years old in good health and CMV-seronegative.

V is TRBV2 and J is TRBJ1-1, with D perhaps matching TRBD1 (6 bases). V shed 6 bases and J shed 1 base, with 24 bases lying between them. The CDR3 has 18 residues. The germline V gene has CDR1 SNHLY and CDR2 FYNNEI. The CDR3 DNA follows: TGTGCCAGCAGAAAGGGAGCAGGGGCTGTCCCCGCGAACACTGAAGCTTTCTTT. The encoded protein is CASRKGAGAVPANTEAFF.

V gene TRBV2 combines with J gene TRBJ2-5, with D uncertain. The CDR3 is 11 amino acids. V lost 7 bases to trimming and J lost 5 bases, with 8 bases between them. Germline V gene sequence: CDR1 SNHLY, CDR2 FYNNEI. The CDR3 DNA is TGTGCCAGCACCGGGTTGGAGACCCAGTACTTC. Amino acid sequence: CASTGLETQYF.

CDR3 nucleotides: TGTGCCAGCAGCTTAGTTTTAGCGGGGGGCTACGAGCAGTACTTC. Encoded protein: CASSLVLAGGYEQYF. The chain recombines TRBV7-6 with TRBJ2-7, with 10 bases matching TRBD2. The J segment lost 3 bases and the V segment lost 1 base, leaving 3 bases of the junction unmatched. In germline, CDR1 is SGHVS, CDR2 FNYEAQ. The CDR3 extends over 15 amino acids.

The rearrangement links TRBV9 to TRBJ1-1; no definite D call. The CDR3 sequence is 17 residues long. V was shortened by 5 bases and J by 0 bases, with 20 bases between the two germline ends. Germline V CDR1 and CDR2: SGDLS, YYNGEE. CDR3 loop: CASRMGSHLIMNTEAFF. CDR3 DNA sequence: TGTGCCAGCAGAATGGGCAGTCATCTGATCATGAACACTGAAGCTTTCTTT.

The chain couples TRBV7-9 to TRBJ2-7; 9 bases map to TRBD1. CDR1 is SEHNR and CDR2 is FQNEAQ in the germline V gene (reference sequence). This CDR3 comprises 13 residues. V was pared by 4 bases and J by 7 bases, with 5 bases of the junction left unmatched. This CDR3 is CASSSQGAGEQYF. CDR3 in DNA: TGTGCCAGCAGCTCACAGGGGGCAGGGGAGCAGTACTTC.

The V and J genes are TRBV28 and TRBJ1-2, with a weak D call TRBD1 (5 bases). The germline V and J ends were trimmed by 4 bases and 5 bases, with 14 bases remaining between them. Germline V lookup: CDR1 MDHEN, CDR2 SYDVKM. The CDR3 runs to 14 residues. This CDR3 is CASSSSGYRYGYTF. The CDR3 region has the DNA TGTGCCAGCAGTTCTTCAGGGTATCGGTATGGCTACACCTTC.

This CDR3 is CASSARQGPYYEQYF. DNA of the CDR3: TGCGCCAGCAGCGCCAGACAGGGCCCTTATTACGAGCAGTACTTC. The V and J genes are TRBV5-1 and TRBJ2-7, with 7 bases matching TRBD1. The CDR3 is 15 residues long. V gave up 4 bases and J gave up 4 bases; unmatched junction bases: 11. Germline CDR1 reads SGHRS; CDR2 reads YFSETQ.

The V call is TRBV28, the J call TRBJ1-1; the D gene is possibly TRBD1 (5 bases). Looked up from germline, CDR1 is MDHEN and CDR2 is SYDVKM. CDR3 size: 15 residues. Trimming shortened V by 7 bases and J by 1 base, and 16 bases separated the two germline ends. The CDR3 bases are TGTGCCAGCACCGCGCCGTGGCAGGGGAACACTGAAGCTTTCTTT. Amino acids: CASTAPWQGNTEAFF.

The rearrangement joins TRBV2 to TRBJ2-3; perhaps TRBD2 as D (7 bases). Germline lookup yields CDR1 SNHLY and CDR2 FYNNEI. CDR3 length: 16 residues. V lost 7 bases, J lost 1 base, and 18 bases lay in between. Here the CDR3 reads CASTGGQTRGTDTQYF. Here the CDR3 DNA reads TGTGCCAGCACCGGGGGGCAGACTCGCGGCACAGATACGCAGTATTTT.

V usage is TRBV19 and J usage is TRBJ2-7, with D perhaps TRBD2 (5 bases). Germline CDR1 is LNHDA and CDR2 is SQIVND (reference sequence). CDR3 length: 16 amino acids. The germline V and J ends were trimmed by 3 bases and 3 bases, with 18 bases remaining between them. CDR3 sequence: CASSMVLTGSSYEQYF. The DNA for the CDR3 is TGTGCCAGTAGTATGGTCCTTACGGGGTCTAGCTACGAGCAGTACTTC.

V usage is TRBV5-4 and J usage is TRBJ2-3; weak D call: TRBD2 (7 bases). Germline V gene sequence: CDR1 SGHNT, CDR2 YYREEE (reference sequence). The CDR3 spans 15 residues. The germline V and J ends were trimmed by 0 bases and 4 bases, with 12 bases remaining between them. The CDR3, as DNA: TGTGCCAGCAGCTTGGGAGGGGGGAGGGCAGATACGCAGTATTTT. Translation gives CASSLGGGRADTQYF.

The chain links TRBV30 to TRBJ2-1, with TRBD1 matching 7 bases. The J segment lost 1 base and the V segment lost 2 bases, leaving 8 bases of the junction unmatched. This CDR3 comprises 16 residues. Germline values: CDR1 GTSNPN, CDR2 SVGIG (reference sequence). The DNA of the CDR3 is TGTGCCTGGAGTCCCAACAGGGGTCGGTCCTACAATGAGCAGTTCTTC. Translating it yields CAWSPNRGRSYNEQFF.

The chain has TRBV19 and TRBJ1-5, with no clear D. Germline lookup yields CDR1 LNHDA and CDR2 SQIVND (reference sequence). The CDR3 sequence is 15 residues long. Trimming pared 5 bases from V and 4 bases from J, leaving 15 bases between. The CDR3 region has the DNA TGTGCCAGTAGTTGGTCAGGTGGAAGAAATCAGCCCCAGCATTTT. It encodes CASSWSGGRNQPQHF.

The rearrangement joins TRBV11-2 to TRBJ1-3, with 9 nucleotides matching TRBD1. The CDR3 spans 15 residues. Germline CDR1 reads SGHAT; CDR2 reads FQNNGV. V gave up 5 bases and J gave up 4 bases; unmatched junction bases: 6. CDR3 sequence: CASSPRTGDGNTIYF. Written as DNA, the CDR3 is TGTGCCAGCAGCCCCCGGACAGGGGACGGAAACACCATATATTTT.

The CDR3 sequence: CASTPADTIYF. CDR3 sequence (DNA): TGTGCCAGCACCCCCGCGGACACCATATATTTT. The rearrangement joins TRBV2 to TRBJ1-3; D is undetermined. V gave up 7 bases and J gave up 8 bases, with 9 bases separating them. Germline assignment: CDR1 SNHLY and CDR2 FYNNEI. This CDR3 has 11 residues.

The rearrangement uses TRBV7-9 and TRBJ1-1; D unclear. CDR3 size: 13 residues. The V gene's germline CDR1 is SEHNR and CDR2 FQNEAQ (reference sequence). Trimming removed 2 bases from V and 0 bases from J, with 4 bases in between. The CDR3: CASSLILNTEAFF. The CDR3 DNA follows: TGTGCCAGCAGCTTAATATTGAACACTGAAGCTTTCTTT.

About this clone: The sample holds other DNA sequences that translate to the same CDR3. The chain combines TRBV5-1 with TRBJ2-3, with TRBD2 matching over 9 bases. Per the germline V gene, CDR1 is SGHRS and CDR2 is YFSETQ. The CDR3 is 15 residues long. Unmatched junction bases numbered 2, after V lost 2 bases and J lost 1 base. CDR3: CASSFQRGGTDTQYF. CDR3 bases: TGCGCCAGCAGCTTCCAGCGGGGGGGCACAGATACGCAGTATTTT. Using reference TRBV5-1 and TRBJ2-3 for the parts outside the CDR3, the full variable domain is KAGVTQTPRYLIKTRGQQVTLSCSPISGHRSVSWYQQTPGQGLQFLFEYFSETQRNKGNFPGRFSGRQFSNSRSEMNVSTLELGDSALYLCASSFQRGGTDTQYFGPGTRLTVL.

V usage is TRBV6-5 and J usage is TRBJ2-7; D is unclear. This CDR3 has 13 residues. Deletions cut 5 bases from V and 0 bases from J, with 8 bases between. CDR1 and CDR2 (germline): MNHEY, SVGAGI. The chain's CDR3 is CASSHDSSYEQYF. CDR3 nucleotides: TGTGCCAGCAGTCATGATAGCTCCTACGAGCAGTACTTC.

V is TRBV27 and J is TRBJ1-5; 8 bases are a match to TRBD1. The germline gives CDR1 MNHEY, CDR2 SMNVEV (reference sequence). V trimming: 5 bases; J trimming: 5 bases; junction bases outside the gene matches: 2. The CDR3 sequence is 13 residues long. The CDR3 here is CASSLRGHQPQHF. The CDR3 DNA reads TGTGCCAGCAGTCTCAGGGGGCATCAGCCCCAGCATTTT.

Here the CDR3 reads CASTWGLAGNTDTQYF. CDR3 DNA: TGTGCCAGCACATGGGGACTAGCGGGAAACACAGATACGCAGTATTTT. The chain uses TRBV2 and TRBJ2-3, with TRBD2 matching over 13 bases. CDR1 and CDR2 (germline): SNHLY, FYNNEI. The CDR3 covers 16 residues. V trimming: 7 bases; J trimming: 2 bases; junction bases outside the gene matches: 6.

The chain combines TRBV30 with TRBJ2-1, with D unresolved. The germline V gene encodes CDR1 GTSNPN and CDR2 SVGIG (reference sequence). CDR3 length: 13 amino acids. The V and J ends lost 0 bases and 7 bases respectively, with 10 bases between them. The CDR3 region has the DNA TGTGCCTGGAGTGTAGCAGACGGGAATGAGCAGTTCTTC. It translates to CAWSVADGNEQFF.

This sequence joins TRBV15 and TRBJ2-3; D possibly corresponds to TRBD2 (5 bases). This CDR3 is built from 12 residues. Germline loops: CDR1 LNHNV, CDR2 YYDKDF (reference sequence). V shed 9 bases and J shed 6 bases, with 13 bases lying between them. CDR3 in amino acids: CATGPDSDTQYF. In DNA, the CDR3 is TGTGCCACGGGCCCGGACTCTGATACGCAGTATTTT.

This clone was recorded once. This chain uses TRBV5-1 with TRBJ2-1; TRBD1 agrees at 10 bases. The length of the CDR3 is 17 residues. CDR1 and CDR2 (germline): SGHRS, YFSETQ. Trimming cost V 7 bases and J 0 bases; bases outside gene matches: 10. The CDR3 sequence: CASGTGVVGSSYNEQFF. CDR3 nucleotides: TGCGCCAGCGGGACAGGGGTCGTCGGAAGCTCCTACAATGAGCAGTTCTTC.